The 30 T cell receptor beta chains in this list originate from one sample, sequenced in a study of PD-L1 blockade in urothelial cancer. The protocol was immunoSEQ multiplex PCR, while the TCRdb copy is restricted to in-frame clones and leaves out a portion. The data show some 25,000 clones, less than 90% seen once. The sequences come from PBMCs, collected around atezolizumab (anti-PD-L1) treatment. These receptors came from a man aged 65 to 79 with urothelial cancer.

The V and J genes are TRBV2 and TRBJ2-5; 8 bases map to TRBD1. V gave up 6 bases and J gave up 3 bases; unmatched junction bases: 6. The CDR3 spans 14 residues. The germline gives CDR1 SNHLY, CDR2 FYNNEI. CDR3 coding DNA: TGTGCCAGCAGCCGCCCGACAGGGGAAGAGACCCAGTACTTC. Amino acids: CASSRPTGEETQYF.

The chain is built from TRBV30 and TRBJ1-5, with D tentatively TRBD1 (6 bases). V was pared by 2 bases and J by 3 bases, with 14 bases between. This CDR3 is 15 amino acids long. The V gene's germline CDR1 is GTSNPN and CDR2 SVGIG (reference sequence). This CDR3 reads CAWSRPQGPNQPQHF. The CDR3 coding sequence is TGTGCCTGGAGTCGGCCACAGGGACCCAATCAGCCCCAGCATTTT.

V gene TRBV7-6 combines with J gene TRBJ2-1; D might be TRBD2 (6 bases). Germline CDR1 and CDR2: SGHVS and FNYEAQ. The CDR3 extends over 15 amino acids. Trimming cost V 5 bases and J 4 bases, with 15 bases left between them. CDR3 coding DNA: TGTGCCAGCAGCCGGGGGACTGGGGCATACAATGAGCAGTTCTTC. This sequence encodes CASSRGTGAYNEQFF.

Only a few counts were recorded for this clone. For the CDR3, the DNA is TGTGCTAGTGGGCGCGAAACGAATGAGCAGTTCTTC. It yields the protein CASGRETNEQFF. The chain is built from TRBV12-5 and TRBJ2-1, with D unclear. V dropped 6 bases and J dropped 7 bases, with 10 bases sitting between them. The germline V gene has CDR1 LGHNT and CDR2 FRNRAP. The CDR3 consists of 12 residues.

This clone was picked up a small number of times. The V call is TRBV9, the J call TRBJ1-4, with D tentatively TRBD1 (5 bases). The CDR3 has 15 amino acids. Looked up from germline, CDR1 is SGDLS and CDR2 is YYNGEE. V was trimmed by 0 bases and J by 8 bases, leaving 14 bases between them. CDR3 residues: CASSVVPGTGEKLFF. The CDR3 DNA is TGTGCCAGCAGCGTAGTCCCAGGGACTGGCGAAAAACTGTTTTTT.

The rearrangement joins TRBV15 to TRBJ2-1, with 9 bases matching TRBD2. Germline V gene data show CDR1 as LNHNV and CDR2 as YYDKDF (reference sequence). V lost 5 bases and J lost 7; bases outside the gene matches: 12. This CDR3 is built from 16 residues. The DNA for the CDR3 is TGTGCCACCAGCGGTGACTTAGCGGGAGCAGGGAATGAGCAGTTCTTC. Translation gives CATSGDLAGAGNEQFF.

The V call is TRBV5-6, the J call TRBJ2-5; weak D call: TRBD1 (5 bases). V was trimmed by 2 bases and J by 7 bases, leaving 18 bases between them. Germline assignment: CDR1 SGHDT and CDR2 YYEEEE. This CDR3 contains 15 residues. The CDR3 nucleotides read TGTGCCAGCAGCTTATTTGACAGATCCTCGGGGACCCAGTACTTC. It encodes CASSLFDRSSGTQYF.

This clone was seen more than once but under ten times. This chain joins TRBV20-1 and TRBJ1-4; D gene unclear. The V and J ends lost 4 bases and 8 bases respectively, with 8 bases between them. The CDR3 loop spans 11 amino acids. CDR1 DFQATT and CDR2 SNEGSKA come from the germline V gene (reference sequence). The CDR3 here is CSANRGEKLFF. The CDR3 nucleotides are TGCAGTGCTAACCGAGGGGAAAAACTGTTTTTT.

This chain uses TRBV7-8 with TRBJ1-2; D gene unclear. Per the germline V gene, CDR1 is SGHVS and CDR2 is FQNEAQ. The CDR3 runs 14 residues. Trimming pared 1 base from V and 7 bases from J, leaving 13 bases between. The DNA for the CDR3 is TGTGCCAGCAGCTTAGTGGGCGGAGAGGGTGGCTACACCTTC. Amino acids: CASSLVGGEGGYTF.

The genes are TRBV19 and TRBJ2-7, with TRBD1 as a possible D gene (6 bases). This CDR3 has 14 residues. Trimming shortened V by 6 bases and J by 1 base, and 13 bases separated the two germline ends. The germline gives CDR1 LNHDA, CDR2 SQIVND (reference sequence). The CDR3, as DNA: TGTGCCAGTAGACCCACAGGGCTATCCTACGAGCAGTACTTC. This gives the protein CASRPTGLSYEQYF.

The J gene is TRBJ2-7, the V gene TRBV19; tentatively, D is TRBD1 (5 bases). The V gene's germline CDR1 is LNHDA and CDR2 SQIVND (reference sequence). This CDR3 comprises 14 residues. V was cut by 7 bases and J by 0 bases, with 13 bases left in between. CDR3 DNA sequence: TGTGCCAGTAATCGACAGCTTAGCTCCTACGAGCAGTACTTC. Encoded protein: CASNRQLSSYEQYF.

V is TRBV5-8 and J is TRBJ1-2; D is possibly TRBD1 (6 bases). The CDR3 loop spans 13 amino acids. The germline CDR1 and CDR2 sequences are SGHTS and YDEGEE. Trimming removed 0 bases at V and 8 bases at J, with 11 bases between. This CDR3 reads CASSLVWTAGYTF. The CDR3 DNA reads as TGTGCCAGCAGCTTGGTATGGACAGCGGGCTACACCTTC.

CDR3 region: CASSFWDSRTSGNTIYF. The CDR3 nucleotides are TGTGCCAGCAGTTTTTGGGACTCAAGAACCTCTGGAAACACCATATATTTT. The chain has TRBV28 and TRBJ1-3, with D possibly TRBD1 on 5 matching bases. Germline V gives CDR1 MDHEN, CDR2 SYDVKM. The CDR3 extends over 17 amino acids. The V gene lost 3 bases and the J gene lost 0 bases, with 15 bases spanning the gap.

The chain couples TRBV6-1 to TRBJ2-2; 8 nucleotides agree with TRBD2. V lost 11 bases to trimming and J lost 4 bases; unmatched junction nucleotides: 12. This CDR3 contains 15 residues. Germline assignment: CDR1 MNHNS and CDR2 SASEGT. CDR3 nucleotide sequence: TGTGCCTTGGATGGGCGGGAGGACCTCACCGGGGAGCTGTTTTTT. Amino acid sequence: CALDGREDLTGELFF.

The chain has TRBV11-1 and TRBJ2-7, with 7 bases lining up with TRBD2. This CDR3 has 15 amino acids. Losses at the gene ends were 5 bases for V and 3 bases for J; bases not matched to a gene: 10. Germline CDR1 reads SGHAT; CDR2 reads FQDESV (reference sequence). The CDR3 loop is CASSRGLGVVYEQYF. As DNA, the CDR3 is TGTGCCAGCAGCCGCGGACTAGGTGTGGTCTACGAGCAGTACTTC.

Judged by abundance, this clone is medium-sized. V and J are TRBV7-2 and TRBJ2-3, with 9 bases fitting TRBD1. The CDR3 has 16 amino acids. V was pared by 4 bases and J by 0 bases, with 5 bases of the junction left unmatched. Germline loops: CDR1 SGHTA, CDR2 FQGNSA. The CDR3 sequence: CASSYTGQGSTDTQYF. The DNA of the CDR3 is TGTGCCAGCAGCTATACCGGACAGGGGAGCACAGATACGCAGTATTTT. Drawing the rest from reference TRBV7-2 and TRBJ2-3, the complete variable domain is GAGVSQSPSNKVTEKGKDVELRCDPISGHTALYWYRQSLGQGLEFLIYFQGNSAPDKSGLPSDRFSAERTGGSVSTLTIQRTQQEDSAVYLCASSYTGQGSTDTQYFGPGTRLTVL.

This sequence joins TRBV19 and TRBJ2-2; D not resolved. There are 13 residues in the CDR3. Germline values: CDR1 LNHDA, CDR2 SQIVND (reference sequence). Between the trimmed V and J ends, which lost 7 bases and 1 base, there was a span of 7 bases. CDR3 sequence (DNA): TGTGCCAGTACCTCAGTGAACACCGGGGAGCTGTTTTTT. Amino acids: CASTSVNTGELFF.

The rearrangement joins TRBV4-1 to TRBJ1-5; unclear D gene. Germline V lookup: CDR1 MGHRA, CDR2 YSYEKL. The CDR3 consists of 15 residues. With 0 bases removed from V and 2 bases from J, the gap between germline ends came to 8 bases. The CDR3 reads CASSQDARGNQPQHF. CDR3 in DNA: TGCGCCAGCAGCCAAGACGCCCGGGGCAATCAGCCCCAGCATTTT.

The chain uses TRBV5-1 and TRBJ2-1; D unclear. Germline-derived CDR1 and CDR2 are SGHRS and YFSETQ. V gave up 0 bases and J gave up 5 bases, with 6 bases separating them. The CDR3 covers 13 residues. CDR3 sequence (DNA): TGCGCCAGCAGCTTGGGACTGGACAATGAGCAGTTCTTC. Translation: CASSLGLDNEQFF.

This clone occurred once. The V call is TRBV2, the J call TRBJ1-2; D is ambiguous. CDR1 is SNHLY and CDR2 is FYNNEI in the germline V gene. Trimming removed 3 bases at V and 2 bases at J, with 7 bases between. The CDR3 extends over 13 amino acids. The CDR3 reads CASSDTENYGYTF. CDR3 nucleotides: TGTGCCAGCAGTGATACTGAAAACTATGGCTACACCTTC.

The chain couples TRBV10-3 to TRBJ1-3, with D possibly being TRBD1 (5 bases). V was cut by 3 bases and J by 4 bases, with 10 bases left in between. The germline gives CDR1 ENHRY, CDR2 SYGVKD. The CDR3 contains 14 residues. The CDR3 region has the DNA TGTGCCATCAGTGAAGGCAGGGAAGGAAACACCATATATTTT. It encodes CAISEGREGNTIYF.

V is TRBV30 and J is TRBJ2-1, with 7 bases identical to TRBD1. V was pared by 0 bases and J by 7 bases, with 6 bases of the junction left unmatched. CDR1 GTSNPN and CDR2 SVGIG come from the germline V gene (reference sequence). The CDR3 loop spans 14 amino acids. The CDR3 is CAWSVGQVINEQFF. The CDR3 DNA is TGTGCCTGGAGTGTAGGACAGGTGATAAATGAGCAGTTCTTC.

V is TRBV5-5 and J is TRBJ2-7; 9 bases fit TRBD1. This CDR3 is built from 15 residues. Germline V gene data show CDR1 as SGHKS and CDR2 as YYEKEE (reference sequence). V dropped 3 bases and J dropped 2; count of bases not matched to a gene: 6. CDR3 nucleotides: TGTGCCAGCAGCTCGTCCGGGACAGGGACCTACGAGCAGTACTTC. Encoded protein: CASSSSGTGTYEQYF. The full variable domain, its missing parts supplied by reference TRBV5-5 and TRBJ2-7, is DAGVTQSPTHLIKTRGQQVTLRCSPISGHKSVSWYQQVLGQGPQFIFQYYEKEERGRGNFPDRFSARQFPNYSSELNVNALLLGDSALYLCASSSSGTGTYEQYFGPGTRLTVT.

The rearrangement uses TRBV6-5 and TRBJ1-2, with 7 bases identical to TRBD1. CDR1 and CDR2 from the germline V gene are MNHEY and SVGAGI. V shed 6 bases, J shed 1 base, and the junction held 5 bases outside the gene matches. There are 14 residues in the CDR3. CDR3 sequence (DNA): TGTGCCAGCAGCTCCGGGACAGTTAACTATGGCTACACCTTC. Translation: CASSSGTVNYGYTF.

This clone appeared a single time. The J gene is TRBJ1-5, the V gene TRBV19, with 8 nucleotides matching TRBD1. Germline V gene sequence: CDR1 LNHDA, CDR2 SQIVND (reference sequence). V lost 5 bases to trimming and J lost 0 bases; unmatched junction nucleotides: 3. This CDR3 contains 15 residues. CDR3 region: CASSAQGGSNQPQHF. The CDR3 bases are TGTGCCAGTAGTGCACAGGGGGGTAGCAATCAGCCCCAGCATTTT. The full variable domain, its missing parts supplied by reference TRBV19 and TRBJ1-5, is DGGITQSPKYLFRKEGQNVTLSCEQNLNHDAMYWYRQDPGQGLRLIYYSQIVNDFQKGDIAEGYSVSREKKESFPLTVTSAQKNPTAFYLCASSAQGGSNQPQHFGDGTRLSIL.

This clone has just a few counts. The chain has TRBV18 and TRBJ2-7; D not resolved. The CDR3 spans 17 residues. The V gene lost 2 bases and the J gene lost 1 base, with 18 bases spanning the gap. Germline V gene lookup returns CDR1 KGHSH and CDR2 LQKENI. The CDR3 protein is CASSPRGLANPSYEQYF. CDR3 in DNA: TGTGCCAGCTCACCAAGAGGTTTGGCTAACCCATCCTACGAGCAGTACTTC.

The rearrangement links TRBV30 to TRBJ2-5, with a possible D match to TRBD2 (5 bases). The germline V and J ends were trimmed by 2 bases and 2 bases, with 9 bases remaining between them. Germline CDR1 GTSNPN, CDR2 SVGIG (reference sequence). The CDR3 consists of 13 residues. The CDR3 bases are TGTGCCTGGAGTCGAGGGAATCAAGAGACCCAGTACTTC. Residues: CAWSRGNQETQYF.

This chain connects TRBV7-9 to TRBJ2-5; 8 bases are shared with TRBD1. Trimming took 1 base from V and 2 from J; bases not matched to a gene: 9. The CDR3 has 17 amino acids. Per the germline V gene, CDR1 is SEHNR and CDR2 is FQNEAQ (reference sequence). The CDR3 spells CASSLVGQGVTQETQYF. In nucleotides, the CDR3 is TGTGCCAGCAGCTTAGTAGGACAGGGCGTAACACAAGAGACCCAGTACTTC.

This rearrangement joins TRBV28 to TRBJ1-5; 9 bases map to TRBD1. CDR3 length: 15 amino acids. CDR1 is MDHEN and CDR2 is SYDVKM in the germline V gene. The V segment lost 7 bases and the J segment 4 bases; nucleotides outside the gene matches: 8. CDR3: CASTRGDRVNQPQHF. The CDR3 nucleotides read TGTGCCAGCACCCGGGGGGACAGGGTGAATCAGCCCCAGCATTTT. The variable domain in full, with the rest retrieved from reference TRBV28 and TRBJ1-5, is DVKVTQSSRYLVKRTGEKVFLECVQDMDHENMFWYRQDPGLGLRLIYFSYDVKMKEKGDIPEGYSVSREKKERFSLILESASTNQTSMYLCASTRGDRVNQPQHFGDGTRLSIL.

This clone showed up just a few times. V and J are TRBV5-1 and TRBJ2-3; 7 bases agree with TRBD1. The CDR3 runs to 15 residues. V gave up 1 base and J gave up 4 bases; unmatched junction bases: 6. Germline V gene sequence: CDR1 SGHRS, CDR2 YFSETQ. The CDR3 nucleotides read TGCGCCAGCAGCTTGATTGACAGGGTTTCAGATACGCAGTATTTT. Its protein product is CASSLIDRVSDTQYF.